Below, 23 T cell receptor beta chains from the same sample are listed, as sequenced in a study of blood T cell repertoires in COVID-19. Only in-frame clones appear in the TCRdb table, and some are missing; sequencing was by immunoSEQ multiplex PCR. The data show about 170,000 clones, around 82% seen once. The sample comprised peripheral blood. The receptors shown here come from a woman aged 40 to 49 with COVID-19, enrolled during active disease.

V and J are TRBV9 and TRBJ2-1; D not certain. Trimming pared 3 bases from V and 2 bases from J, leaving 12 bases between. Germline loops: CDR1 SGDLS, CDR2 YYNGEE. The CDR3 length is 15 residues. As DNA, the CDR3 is TGTGCCAGCAGCGCTTGGGCCCTCGCCTACAATGAGCAGTTCTTC. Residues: CASSAWALAYNEQFF.

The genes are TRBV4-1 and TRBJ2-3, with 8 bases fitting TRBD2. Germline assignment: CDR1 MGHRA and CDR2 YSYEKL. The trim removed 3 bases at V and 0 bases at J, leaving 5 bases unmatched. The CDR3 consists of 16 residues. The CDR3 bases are TGCGCCAGCAGCCACACAGCGGGAGCGAGCACAGATACGCAGTATTTT. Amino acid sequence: CASSHTAGASTDTQYF.

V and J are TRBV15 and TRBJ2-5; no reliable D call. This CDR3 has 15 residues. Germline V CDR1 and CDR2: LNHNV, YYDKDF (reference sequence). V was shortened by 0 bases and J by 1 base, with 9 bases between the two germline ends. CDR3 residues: CATSRDLGSQETQYF. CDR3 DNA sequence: TGTGCCACCAGCAGAGATCTAGGCAGCCAAGAGACCCAGTACTTC.

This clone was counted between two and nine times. The CDR3 loop reads CASSMKRQGSNQPQHF. DNA of the CDR3: TGTGCCAGTAGTATGAAAAGACAGGGGAGTAATCAGCCCCAGCATTTT. The V and J genes are TRBV19 and TRBJ1-5; 8 bases align to TRBD1. CDR3 length equals 16 residues. The V segment lost 3 bases and the J segment 4 bases; nucleotides outside the gene matches: 8. CDR1 LNHDA and CDR2 SQIVND come from the germline V gene (reference sequence).

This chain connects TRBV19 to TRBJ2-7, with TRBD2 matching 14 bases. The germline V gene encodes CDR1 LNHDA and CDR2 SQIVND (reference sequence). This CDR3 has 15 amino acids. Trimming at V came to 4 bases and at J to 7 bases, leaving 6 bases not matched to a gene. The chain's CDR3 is CASSRGLAGVEEQYF. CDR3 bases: TGTGCCAGTAGTAGGGGACTAGCGGGAGTAGAGGAGCAGTACTTC.

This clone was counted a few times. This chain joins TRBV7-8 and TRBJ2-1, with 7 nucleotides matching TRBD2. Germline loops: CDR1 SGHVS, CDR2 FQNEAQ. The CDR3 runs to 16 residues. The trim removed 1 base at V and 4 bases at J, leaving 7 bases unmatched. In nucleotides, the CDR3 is TGTGCCAGCAGCTTAGATCTCTCTAGCGGATACAATGAGCAGTTCTTC. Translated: CASSLDLSSGYNEQFF.

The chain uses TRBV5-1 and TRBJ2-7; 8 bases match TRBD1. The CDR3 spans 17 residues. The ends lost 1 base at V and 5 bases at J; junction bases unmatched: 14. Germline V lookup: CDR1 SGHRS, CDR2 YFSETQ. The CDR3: CASSLTAGGRLTHEQYF. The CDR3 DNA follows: TGCGCCAGCAGCTTGACCGCAGGGGGCAGGCTTACCCACGAGCAGTACTTC.

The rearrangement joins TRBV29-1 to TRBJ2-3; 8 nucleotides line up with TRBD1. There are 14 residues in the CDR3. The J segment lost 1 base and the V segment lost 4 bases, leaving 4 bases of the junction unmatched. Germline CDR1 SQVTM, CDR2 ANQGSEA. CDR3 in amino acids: CSVGDRWGTDTQYF. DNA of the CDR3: TGCAGCGTTGGGGACAGGTGGGGCACAGATACGCAGTATTTT.

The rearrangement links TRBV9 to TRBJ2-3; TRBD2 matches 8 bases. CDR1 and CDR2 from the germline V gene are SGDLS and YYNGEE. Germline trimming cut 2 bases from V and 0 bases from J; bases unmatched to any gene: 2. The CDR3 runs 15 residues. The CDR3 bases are TGTGCCAGCAGCGTTACTAGCGGTAGCACAGATACGCAGTATTTT. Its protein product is CASSVTSGSTDTQYF.

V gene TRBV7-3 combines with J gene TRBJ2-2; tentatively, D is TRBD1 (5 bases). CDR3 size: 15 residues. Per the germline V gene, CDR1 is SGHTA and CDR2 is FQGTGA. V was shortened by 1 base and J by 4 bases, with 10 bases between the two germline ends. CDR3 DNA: TGTGCCAGCAGCTTAAAAGGGGCCCGCACCGGGGAGCTGTTTTTT. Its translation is CASSLKGARTGELFF.

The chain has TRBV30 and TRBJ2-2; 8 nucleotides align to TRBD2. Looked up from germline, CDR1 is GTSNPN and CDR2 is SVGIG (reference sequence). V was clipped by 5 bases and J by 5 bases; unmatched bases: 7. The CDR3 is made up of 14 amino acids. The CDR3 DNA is TGTGCCTGGGCCGGGGGGGCAAAAACCGGGGAGCTGTTTTTT. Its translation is CAWAGGAKTGELFF.

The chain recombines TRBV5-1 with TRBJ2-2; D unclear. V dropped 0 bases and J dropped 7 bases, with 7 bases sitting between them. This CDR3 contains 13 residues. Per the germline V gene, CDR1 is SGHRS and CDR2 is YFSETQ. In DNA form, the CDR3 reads TGCGCCAGCAGCTTGGTTGTAGACGGGGAGCTGTTTTTT. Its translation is CASSLVVDGELFF.

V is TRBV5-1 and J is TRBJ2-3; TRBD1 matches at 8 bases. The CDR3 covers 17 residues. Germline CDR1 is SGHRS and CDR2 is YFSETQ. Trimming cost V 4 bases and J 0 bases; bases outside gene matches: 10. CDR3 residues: CASSPGLWTGSTDTQYF. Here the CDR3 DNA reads TGCGCCAGCAGCCCCGGCCTCTGGACAGGGAGCACAGATACGCAGTATTTT.

The CDR3 bases are TGTGCCAGCTCACCAGGACTAGCGGGAACTCAAATGACTAGCACAGATACGCAGTATTTT. This translates into CASSPGLAGTQMTSTDTQYF. The rearrangement uses TRBV18 and TRBJ2-3, with 12 bases aligning to TRBD2. The CDR3 covers 20 residues. V dropped 2 bases and J dropped 0; count of bases not matched to a gene: 12. The germline gives CDR1 KGHSH, CDR2 LQKENI.

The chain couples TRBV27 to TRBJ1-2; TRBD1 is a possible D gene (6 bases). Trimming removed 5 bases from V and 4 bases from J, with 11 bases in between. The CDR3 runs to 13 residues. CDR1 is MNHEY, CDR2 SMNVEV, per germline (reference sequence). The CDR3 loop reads CASSKGGVYGYTF. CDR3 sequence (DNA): TGTGCCAGCAGTAAAGGGGGGGTCTATGGCTACACCTTC.

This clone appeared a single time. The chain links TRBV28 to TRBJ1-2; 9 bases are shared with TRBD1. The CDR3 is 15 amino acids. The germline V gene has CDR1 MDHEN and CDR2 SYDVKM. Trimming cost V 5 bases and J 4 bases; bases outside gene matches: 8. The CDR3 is CASSPPGQGIYGYTF. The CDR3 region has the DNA TGTGCCAGCAGTCCCCCGGGACAGGGAATCTATGGCTACACCTTC.

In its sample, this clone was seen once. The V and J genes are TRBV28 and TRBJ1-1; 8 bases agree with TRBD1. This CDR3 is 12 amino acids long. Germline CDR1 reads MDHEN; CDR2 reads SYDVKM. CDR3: CVSRQGITEAFF. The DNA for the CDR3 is TGTGTCTCTCGACAGGGGATCACTGAAGCTTTCTTT.

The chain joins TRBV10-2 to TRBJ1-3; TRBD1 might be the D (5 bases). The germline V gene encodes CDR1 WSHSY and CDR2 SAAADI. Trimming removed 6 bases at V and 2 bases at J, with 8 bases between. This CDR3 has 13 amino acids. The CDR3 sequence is CASSDRTGNTIYF. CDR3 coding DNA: TGCGCCAGCAGCGACAGAACTGGAAACACCATATATTTT.

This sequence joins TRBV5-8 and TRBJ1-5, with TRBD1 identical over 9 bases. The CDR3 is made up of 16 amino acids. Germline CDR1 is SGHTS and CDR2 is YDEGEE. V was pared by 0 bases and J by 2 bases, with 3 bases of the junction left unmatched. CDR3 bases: TGTGCCAGCAGCTTGGATGGGACAGGGCGCAATCAGCCCCAGCATTTT. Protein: CASSLDGTGRNQPQHF.

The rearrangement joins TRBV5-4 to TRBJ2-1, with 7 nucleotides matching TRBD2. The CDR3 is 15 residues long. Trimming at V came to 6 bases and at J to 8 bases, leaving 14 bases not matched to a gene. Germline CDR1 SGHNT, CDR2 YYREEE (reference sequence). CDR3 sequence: CASNLWAGAWDEQFF. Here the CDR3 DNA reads TGTGCCAGCAACCTCTGGGCGGGAGCGTGGGATGAGCAGTTCTTC.

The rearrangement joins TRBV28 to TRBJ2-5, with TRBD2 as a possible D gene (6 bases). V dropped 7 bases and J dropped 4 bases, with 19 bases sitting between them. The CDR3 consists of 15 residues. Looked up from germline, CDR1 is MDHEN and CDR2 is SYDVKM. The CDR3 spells CASNLMGLKGETQYF. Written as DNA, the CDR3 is TGTGCCAGCAATCTGATGGGACTCAAGGGAGAGACCCAGTACTTC. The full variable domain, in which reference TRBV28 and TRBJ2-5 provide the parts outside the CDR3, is DVKVTQSSRYLVKRTGEKVFLECVQDMDHENMFWYRQDPGLGLRLIYFSYDVKMKEKGDIPEGYSVSREKKERFSLILESASTNQTSMYLCASNLMGLKGETQYFGPGTRLLVL.

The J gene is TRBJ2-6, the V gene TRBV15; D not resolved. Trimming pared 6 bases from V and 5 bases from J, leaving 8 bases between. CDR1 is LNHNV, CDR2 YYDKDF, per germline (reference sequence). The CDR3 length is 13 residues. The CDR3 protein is CATSSDWANVLTF. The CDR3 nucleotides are TGTGCCACCAGTTCCGACTGGGCCAACGTCCTGACTTTC. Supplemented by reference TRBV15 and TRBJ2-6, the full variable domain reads DAMVIQNPRYQVTQFGKPVTLSCSQTLNHNVMYWYQQKSSQAPKLLFHYYDKDFNNEADTPDNFQSRRPNTSFCFLDIRSPGLGDTAMYLCATSSDWANVLTFGAGSRLTVL.

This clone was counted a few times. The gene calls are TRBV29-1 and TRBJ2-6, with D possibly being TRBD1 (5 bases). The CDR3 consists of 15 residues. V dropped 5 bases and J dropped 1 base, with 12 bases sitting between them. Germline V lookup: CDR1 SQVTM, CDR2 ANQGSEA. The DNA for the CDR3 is TGCAGCGTTCAGGGCCTCGGTTCTGGGGCCAACGTCCTGACTTTC. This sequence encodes CSVQGLGSGANVLTF.